This T cell receptor beta chain was obtained from a study of beta chain features in type 1 diabetes. About the research overall: Across every sample, around 98 million sorted cells were examined in total.

This clone appeared a few times. The antigen is unknown. The CDR3 runs 18 residues. The germline CDR1 and CDR2 sequences are SGHTA and FQGNSA. V shed 2 bases and J 1 base; nucleotides not matched to a gene: 12. Study conclusions and caveats: For Type 1 diabetes patients, all four CD4+ subsets carried TCRB CDR3s that were moderately but significantly shorter. A cDNA-based sequencing approach could over-represent cells with high TCR expression. Healthy donors had naive, central memory and Treg TCRB repertoires that appeared less similar than those seen among patients.

Of the isolated RNA, all was reverse transcribed, and so the sequenced material was expressed TCRB transcripts. Profiled with immunoSEQ multiplex PCR; TCRdb holds only in-frame clones, not every one. This sample carries over 300,000 clones, 8% of them seen once, and the ten largest clones take 0.44%. Sample: central memory CD4+ T cells from blood. The V and J genes are TRBV7-2 and TRBJ2-5; 8 nucleotides match TRBD2. This TCR derives from a woman between 18 and 30 years old in good health. The chain's CDR3 is CASSLTLAAGTTQETQYF. DNA for the CDR3: TGTGCCAGCAGCTTAACACTAGCGGCCGGTACGACCCAAGAGACCCAGTACTTC.